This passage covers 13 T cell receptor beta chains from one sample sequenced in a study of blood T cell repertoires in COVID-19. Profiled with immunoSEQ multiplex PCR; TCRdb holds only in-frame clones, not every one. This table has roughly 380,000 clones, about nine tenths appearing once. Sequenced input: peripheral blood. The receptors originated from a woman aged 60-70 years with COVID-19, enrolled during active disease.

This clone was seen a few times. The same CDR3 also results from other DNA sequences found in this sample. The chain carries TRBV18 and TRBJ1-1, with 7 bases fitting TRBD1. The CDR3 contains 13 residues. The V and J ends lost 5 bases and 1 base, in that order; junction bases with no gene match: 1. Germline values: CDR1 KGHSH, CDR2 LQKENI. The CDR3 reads CASSYRGNTEAFF. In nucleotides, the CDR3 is TGTGCCAGCTCATACAGGGGGAACACTGAAGCTTTCTTT.

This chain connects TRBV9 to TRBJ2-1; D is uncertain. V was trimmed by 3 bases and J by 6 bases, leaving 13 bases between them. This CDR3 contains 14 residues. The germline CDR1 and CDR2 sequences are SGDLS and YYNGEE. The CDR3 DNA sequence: TGTGCCAGCAGCGGTACGTTAGTGATCAATGAGCAGTTCTTC. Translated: CASSGTLVINEQFF.

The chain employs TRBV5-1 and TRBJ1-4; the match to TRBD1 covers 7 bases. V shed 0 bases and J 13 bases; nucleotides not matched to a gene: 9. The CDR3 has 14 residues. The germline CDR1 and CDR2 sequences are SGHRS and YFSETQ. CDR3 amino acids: CASSLETGSLRLFF. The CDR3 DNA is TGCGCCAGCAGCTTGGAGACAGGGAGTCTCCGACTGTTTTTT.

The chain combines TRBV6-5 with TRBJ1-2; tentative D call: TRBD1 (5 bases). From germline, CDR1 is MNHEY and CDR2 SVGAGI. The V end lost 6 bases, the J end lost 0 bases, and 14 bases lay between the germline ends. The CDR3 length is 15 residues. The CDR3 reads CASRQGITTNYGYTF. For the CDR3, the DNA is TGTGCCAGCAGGCAGGGCATAACTACTAACTATGGCTACACCTTC.

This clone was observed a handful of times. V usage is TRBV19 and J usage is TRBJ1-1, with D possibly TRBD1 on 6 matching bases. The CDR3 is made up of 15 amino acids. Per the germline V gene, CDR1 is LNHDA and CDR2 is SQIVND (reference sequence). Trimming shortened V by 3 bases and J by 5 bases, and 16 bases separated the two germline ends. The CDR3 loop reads CASSIPDSRGTEAFF. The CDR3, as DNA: TGTGCCAGTAGTATTCCGGACAGTAGGGGGACTGAAGCTTTCTTT.

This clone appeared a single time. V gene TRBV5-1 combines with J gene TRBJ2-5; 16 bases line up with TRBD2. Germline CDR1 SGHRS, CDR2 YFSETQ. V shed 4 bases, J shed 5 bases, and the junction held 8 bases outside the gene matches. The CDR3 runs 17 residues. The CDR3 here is CASSTGLAGGQAETQYF. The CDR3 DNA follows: TGCGCCAGCAGCACGGGACTAGCGGGGGGGCAGGCGGAGACCCAGTACTTC.

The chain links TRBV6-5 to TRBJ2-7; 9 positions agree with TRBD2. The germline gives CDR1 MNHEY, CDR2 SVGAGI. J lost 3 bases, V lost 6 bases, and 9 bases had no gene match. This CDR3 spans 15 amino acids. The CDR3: CASRAPSGGNYEQYF. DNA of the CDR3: TGTGCCAGCAGGGCCCCGAGCGGGGGGAACTACGAGCAGTACTTC.

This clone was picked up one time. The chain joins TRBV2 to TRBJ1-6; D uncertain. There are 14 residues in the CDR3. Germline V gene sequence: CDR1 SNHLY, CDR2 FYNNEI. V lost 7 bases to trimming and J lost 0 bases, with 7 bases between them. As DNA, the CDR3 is TGTGCCAGCACACAAATCTCCTATAATTCACCCCTCCACTTT. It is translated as CASTQISYNSPLHF.

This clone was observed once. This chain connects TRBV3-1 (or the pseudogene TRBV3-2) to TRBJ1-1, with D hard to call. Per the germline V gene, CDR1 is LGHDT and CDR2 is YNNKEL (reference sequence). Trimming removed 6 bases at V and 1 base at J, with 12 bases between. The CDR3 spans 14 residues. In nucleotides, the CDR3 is TGTGCCAGCAGTTTTGCGGGTCAGAACACTGAAGCTTTCTTT. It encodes CASSFAGQNTEAFF.

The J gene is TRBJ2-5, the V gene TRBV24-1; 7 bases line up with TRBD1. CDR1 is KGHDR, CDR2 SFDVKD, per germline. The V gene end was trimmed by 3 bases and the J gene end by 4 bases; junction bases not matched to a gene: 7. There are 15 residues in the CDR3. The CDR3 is CATSDPTGAGETQYF. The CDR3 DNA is TGTGCCACCAGTGATCCAACAGGGGCAGGAGAGACCCAGTACTTC.

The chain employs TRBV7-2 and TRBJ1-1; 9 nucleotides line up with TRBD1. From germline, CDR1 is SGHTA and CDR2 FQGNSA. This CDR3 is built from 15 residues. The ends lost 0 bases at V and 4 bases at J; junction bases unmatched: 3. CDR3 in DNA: TGTGCCAGCAGCTTAGCACAGGGGGCAGGCACTGAAGCTTTCTTT. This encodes CASSLAQGAGTEAFF. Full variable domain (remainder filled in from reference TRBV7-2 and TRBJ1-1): GAGVSQSPSNKVTEKGKDVELRCDPISGHTALYWYRQSLGQGLEFLIYFQGNSAPDKSGLPSDRFSAERTGGSVSTLTIQRTQQEDSAVYLCASSLAQGAGTEAFFGQGTRLTVV.

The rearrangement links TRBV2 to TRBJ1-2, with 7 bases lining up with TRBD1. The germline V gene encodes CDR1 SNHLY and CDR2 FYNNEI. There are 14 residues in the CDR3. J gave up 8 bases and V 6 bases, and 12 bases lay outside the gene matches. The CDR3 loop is CASRATGTERGYTF. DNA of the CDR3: TGTGCCAGCAGGGCAACAGGGACAGAACGCGGCTACACCTTC.

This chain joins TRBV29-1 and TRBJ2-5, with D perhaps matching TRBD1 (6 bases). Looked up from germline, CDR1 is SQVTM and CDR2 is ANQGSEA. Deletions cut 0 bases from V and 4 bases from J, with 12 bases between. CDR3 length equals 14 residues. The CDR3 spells CSVEDLGAPETQYF. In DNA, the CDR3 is TGCAGCGTTGAAGATCTGGGGGCGCCAGAGACCCAGTACTTC.